One sample yielded the 21 T cell receptor beta chains listed below, sequenced in a study of neurological immune-mediated disorders (dated by TCRdb to 2018 to 2020). The library was prepared using 5' RACE. Data came from an Illumina HiSeq 2500. TCRdb trimmed the raw reads at Q25, called clones with MiXCR and kept productive beta chains. All rows with the same CDR3 protein become a single entry with the most common DNA and genes. Recorded for this sample are about 59,000 distinct CDR3 sequences; over 3.5% of them occurred a single time. Of the sample, 2.2% is held by the ten largest clones. The sequencing input was PBMCs. These TCRs come from a woman between 45 and 65 years old with multiple sclerosis.

Many counts were recorded for this clonotype. The CDR3 region has the DNA TGTGCCAGCAGCTTAGCGCCGTTAGGGATGTCCGGGGAGCTGTTTTTT. Encoded protein: CASSLAPLGMSGELFF. The chain has TRBV7-2 and TRBJ2-2; D is uncertain. Trimming pared 0 bases from V and 6 bases from J, leaving 14 bases between. CDR3 size: 16 residues. Germline lookup yields CDR1 SGHTA and CDR2 FQGNSA.

This chain connects TRBV11-2 to TRBJ1-2; 7 bases line up with TRBD1. The junction had 7 bases not matched to a gene; V was cut back by 6 bases and J by 6 bases. The germline CDR1 and CDR2 sequences are SGHAT and FQNNGV. The CDR3 extends over 13 amino acids. The CDR3 DNA reads TGTGCCAGCAGAGGCCGGGACAGAGATGGCTACACCTTC. Protein sequence: CASRGRDRDGYTF.

The gene calls are TRBV20-1 and TRBJ2-7; D is unclear. CDR1 and CDR2 from the germline V gene are DFQATT and SNEGSKA (reference sequence). V gave up 1 base and J gave up 6 bases, with 10 bases separating them. This CDR3 comprises 12 residues. CDR3 amino acids: CSARVDFSEQYF. CDR3 nucleotide sequence: TGCAGTGCTAGAGTCGATTTTAGCGAGCAGTACTTC.

The chain recombines TRBV4-3 with TRBJ1-2, with TRBD1 matching 9 bases. Germline assignment: CDR1 LGHNA and CDR2 YSLEER. V shed 1 base and J 8 bases; nucleotides not matched to a gene: 8. The length of the CDR3 is 15 residues. The CDR3 here is CASSQGENRGRGYTF. The CDR3 DNA reads TGCGCCAGCAGCCAAGGAGAAAACAGGGGGCGAGGCTACACCTTC.

This clonotype was recorded at least ten times. The chain links TRBV3-1 to TRBJ2-5, with a possible D match to TRBD1 (6 bases). With 6 bases removed from V and 1 base from J, the gap between germline ends came to 15 bases. Germline assignment: CDR1 LGHDT and CDR2 YNNKEL (reference sequence). The CDR3 spans 15 residues. Written as DNA, the CDR3 is TGTGCCAGCAGGACGAAGGTGGGGGCCCAAGAGACCCAGTACTTC. It codes for CASRTKVGAQETQYF.

The chain is built from TRBV4-3 and TRBJ2-1; 12 nucleotides line up with TRBD2. Unmatched junction bases numbered 11, after V lost 2 bases and J lost 6 bases. Germline CDR1 LGHNA, CDR2 YSLEER. The CDR3 has 18 residues. The CDR3 is CASSQMVRTSGNSNEQFF. The DNA of the CDR3 is TGCGCCAGCAGCCAAATGGTTCGGACTAGCGGGAACTCCAATGAGCAGTTCTTC.

This clonotype was observed many times. The chain joins TRBV7-9 to TRBJ1-1, with D hard to call. Trimming stripped 6 bases from V and 4 bases from J, with 12 bases between. The CDR3 totals 13 residues. CDR1 and CDR2 (germline): SEHNR, FQNEAQ (reference sequence). The CDR3 DNA is TGTGCCAGCAGACGCCCTGCTAGCACTGAAGCTTTCTTT. Translated: CASRRPASTEAFF.

This clonotype came up many times. V gene TRBV20-1 combines with J gene TRBJ2-1, with TRBD1 as a possible D gene (5 bases). The CDR3 consists of 13 residues. Germline CDR1 is DFQATT and CDR2 is SNEGSKA (reference sequence). Trimming pared 5 bases from V and 4 bases from J, leaving 12 bases between. CDR3: CSAWGPTYNEQFF. DNA of the CDR3: TGCAGTGCTTGGGGCCCTACATACAATGAGCAGTTCTTC.

In this sample, this clonotype turned up many times. J is TRBJ1-3 and V is TRBV18; 9 positions agree with TRBD1. CDR1 KGHSH and CDR2 LQKENI come from the germline V gene. The CDR3 extends over 16 amino acids. Trimming removed 4 bases from V and 4 bases from J; junction bases left unmatched: 8. The CDR3 DNA reads TGTGCCAGCTCACAACCGGGACAGGGAAAAGGAAACACCATATATTTT. Protein sequence: CASSQPGQGKGNTIYF.

This clonotype was counted at least ten times. The chain carries TRBV20-1 and TRBJ2-5; perhaps TRBD2 as D (6 bases). CDR3 length: 16 amino acids. Germline-derived CDR1 and CDR2 are DFQATT and SNEGSKA (reference sequence). Trimming took 2 bases from V and 2 from J, leaving 18 bases between them. For the CDR3, the DNA is TGCAGTGCTAGATCCCGGCGGCCGGGAGCTCAAGAGACCCAGTACTTC. This encodes CSARSRRPGAQETQYF.

Of note for this clonotype: Sequence at one end of the junction differs from germline and may be a read error. The CDR3 is CASSQNSPLNF. DNA of the CDR3: TGTGCCAGCAGCCAGAATTCACCCCTCAACTTT. This chain joins TRBV3-1 and TRBJ1-6; D unclear. Germline CDR1 LGHDT, CDR2 YNNKEL (reference sequence). CDR3 length: 11 amino acids.

Many counts were recorded for this clonotype. The gene calls are TRBV2 and TRBJ2-2; 11 nucleotides line up with TRBD1. This CDR3 region has 15 residues. Germline V gives CDR1 SNHLY, CDR2 FYNNEI. J gave up 7 bases and V 4 bases, and 5 bases lay outside the gene matches. The CDR3 nucleotides read TGTGCCAGCAGTGTCGAGGGACAGGGGGTCGGGGAGCTGTTTTTT. This codes for CASSVEGQGVGELFF.

This clonotype has at least ten counts. The chain uses TRBV5-6 and TRBJ2-7; D is ambiguous. The CDR3 covers 13 residues. Per the germline V gene, CDR1 is SGHDT and CDR2 is YYEEEE. The V end was cut by 1 base, the J end by 5 bases, with 10 bases between. The CDR3 loop is CASSLRPSHEQYF. The DNA for the CDR3 is TGTGCCAGCAGCTTGAGGCCAAGCCACGAGCAGTACTTC.

This clonotype was recorded at least ten times. This chain connects TRBV20-1 to TRBJ2-3, with D possibly TRBD2 on 6 matching bases. The germline CDR1 and CDR2 sequences are DFQATT and SNEGSKA (reference sequence). Trimming removed 5 bases at V and 0 bases at J, with 18 bases between. The CDR3 totals 16 residues. CDR3 in DNA: TGCAGTGCTCGAATGATCGAGCGGGCTAGCACAGATACGCAGTATTTT. This gives the protein CSARMIERASTDTQYF.

This chain's CDR3 is CSAHWGANYGYTF. The CDR3 nucleotides read TGCAGTGCCCATTGGGGGGCCAACTATGGCTACACCTTC. The J gene is TRBJ1-2, the V gene TRBV20-1; a possible D gene is TRBD1 (6 bases). Germline CDR1 reads DFQATT; CDR2 reads SNEGSKA (reference sequence). This CDR3 is 13 amino acids long. Deletions cut 6 bases from V and 2 bases from J, with 13 bases between.

This clonotype was counted many times. This chain connects TRBV10-3 to TRBJ1-5; D is perhaps TRBD1 (6 bases). In germline, CDR1 is ENHRY, CDR2 SYGVKD. V gave up 3 bases and J gave up 7 bases, with 13 bases separating them. The CDR3 is 14 residues long. CDR3 sequence: CAISEQGFLQPQHF. The DNA for the CDR3 is TGTGCCATCAGTGAACAGGGTTTCTTGCAGCCCCAGCATTTT.

Many counts were recorded for this clonotype. The chain combines TRBV7-2 with TRBJ2-5; D tentatively reads TRBD1 or TRBD2 (5 bases each). CDR3 length: 16 amino acids. Trimming took off 5 bases at V and 4 bases at J, with 20 bases between the two ends. Per the germline V gene, CDR1 is SGHTA and CDR2 is FQGNSA. CDR3 sequence: CASSIGGHPGIETQYF. CDR3 coding DNA: TGTGCCAGCAGCATTGGAGGACACCCCGGCATAGAGACCCAGTACTTC.

This clonotype was seen only a few times. The junction differs from germline at one of its ends, possibly a read error. Here the CDR3 reads CASSTQPGQSNQPQNF. The CDR3 region has the DNA TGTGCCAGCAGCACCCAACCGGGACAGAGCAATCAGCCCCAGAATTTT. V is TRBV5-6 and J is TRBJ1-5, with 7 bases matching TRBD1. Germline lookup yields CDR1 SGHDT and CDR2 YYEEEE. The CDR3 runs to 16 residues.

This clonotype was seen many times. The CDR3 loop reads CASSMGQTFAGYTF. CDR3 bases: TGTGCCAGCAGCATGGGACAGACGTTTGCTGGCTACACCTTC. This chain links TRBV2 with TRBJ1-2, with 7 bases lining up with TRBD1. J was trimmed by 7 bases and V by 6 bases; bases with no gene match: 11. The CDR3 loop spans 14 amino acids. From germline, CDR1 is SNHLY and CDR2 FYNNEI.

There are many counts of this clonotype. The chain links TRBV7-8 to TRBJ2-7, with D possibly being TRBD1 (6 bases). The CDR3 is 14 residues long. CDR1 is SGHVS, CDR2 FQNEAQ, per germline. V dropped 0 bases and J dropped 3 bases, with 9 bases sitting between them. CDR3 sequence: CASSLALDSYEQYF. For the CDR3, the DNA is TGTGCCAGCAGCTTAGCCTTGGACAGCTACGAGCAGTACTTC.

This clonotype showed up many times. The V and J genes are TRBV9 and TRBJ2-2, with 7 bases matching TRBD1. With 2 bases clipped from V and 0 bases from J, the junction kept 13 bases outside the gene matches. This CDR3 is built from 19 residues. In germline, CDR1 is SGDLS, CDR2 YYNGEE. As DNA, the CDR3 is TGTGCCAGCAGCGTGGGACCGGGACAGCTCTACTCGAACACCGGGGAGCTGTTTTTT. Residues: CASSVGPGQLYSNTGELFF.